The present T cell receptor (beta chain) was sequenced within a study of T cell repertoires in cytomegalovirus infection. The wider study: Indications of both CMV infection and matching HLA type were provided by public TCR beta signatures.

Comments on this clonotype: Its antigen remains unknown.

Whole-study results and caveats: The study identified carriers of CMV plus the relevant HLA from cumulative public TCR beta family frequency. The study found HLA-C-restricted CMV-specific TCR beta clonotypes dominating the ex vivo response.

In TCRdb, the reads were re-called with MiXCR into one record per CDR3 protein. Among under 200,000 distinct CDR3 sequences listed, roughly 20% were seen once. The germline V and J ends were trimmed by 0 bases and 7 bases, with 15 bases remaining between them. Germline loops: CDR1 LGHNA, CDR2 YSLEER. The CDR3 contains 15 residues. This TCR derives from a human donor in good health (CMV status not recorded). Some clones in this sample may be carry-over from other donors' samples. The specimen comprised CD8+ T cells from cultured PBMCs, sampled from culture after CMV antigen stimulation. The chain employs TRBV4-3 and TRBJ1-2; the D gene is possibly TRBD1 (5 bases). CDR3 region: CASSQELEGRGGYTF. CDR3 sequence (DNA): TGCGCCAGCAGCCAAGAGCTCGAGGGGCGGGGTGGCTACACCTTC.